Listed below are T cell receptor beta chains from one sample, sequenced in a study of blood T cell repertoires in COVID-19. Profiled with immunoSEQ multiplex PCR; TCRdb holds only in-frame clones, not every one. Of 55,000 to 80,000 clones listed, approximately 91% are singletons. Material for sequencing was peripheral blood. The source of these receptors is a human donor in a cohort sampled during active COVID-19. CDR3s include the opening cysteine and the closing phenylalanine or tryptophan. A D gene is named only where the DNA matches it firmly. For some rows the clone size is stated as once, few or many, or as a class when expanded; others skip it.

d_gene: -
v_gene: TRBV27
j_gene: TRBJ1-4
abundance: -
CDR3aa: CASSLYALDSPRGDEKLFF
CDR3nt: TGTGCCAGCAGTTTATACGCTTTAGACAGTCCCCGGGGGGATGAAAAACTGTTTTTT

d_gene: TRBD2
v_gene: TRBV29-1
j_gene: TRBJ2-1
abundance: -
CDR3aa: CSTLAGGGNEQFF
CDR3nt: TGCAGCACCTTAGCGGGAGGGGGCAATGAGCAGTTCTTC

d_gene: TRBD2
v_gene: TRBV6-5
j_gene: TRBJ2-7
abundance: once
CDR3aa: CASRAGGDTYEQYF
CDR3nt: TGTGCCAGCAGAGCGGGAGGGGACACCTACGAGCAGTACTTC

d_gene: TRBD1
v_gene: TRBV9
j_gene: TRBJ2-3
abundance: -
CDR3aa: CASSVNRGGTDTQYF
CDR3nt: TGTGCCAGCAGCGTTAACAGGGGAGGCACAGATACGCAGTATTTT

d_gene: -
v_gene: TRBV6-1
j_gene: TRBJ1-3
abundance: -
CDR3aa: CASSGNRARSGNTIYF
CDR3nt: TGTGCCAGCAGTGGTAACAGAGCCCGCTCTGGAAACACCATATATTTT

d_gene: TRBD1
v_gene: TRBV7-3
j_gene: TRBJ2-7
abundance: -
CDR3aa: CASSPGQGYEQYF
CDR3nt: TGTGCCAGCAGCCCGGGACAGGGCTACGAGCAGTACTTC

d_gene: -
v_gene: TRBV7-9
j_gene: TRBJ2-5
abundance: -
CDR3aa: CASRSLETQYF
CDR3nt: TGTGCCAGCAGATCACTAGAGACCCAGTACTTC

d_gene: TRBD1
v_gene: TRBV5-4
j_gene: TRBJ2-3
abundance: -
CDR3aa: CASSEQGAIDTQYF
CDR3nt: TGTGCCAGCAGCGAACAGGGGGCGATAGATACGCAGTATTTT

d_gene: -
v_gene: TRBV6-1
j_gene: TRBJ1-2
abundance: -
CDR3aa: CASSERGINGYTF
CDR3nt: TGTGCCAGCAGTGAAAGAGGGATAAATGGCTACACCTTC

d_gene: -
v_gene: TRBV28
j_gene: TRBJ2-5
abundance: -
CDR3aa: CASSLLRETQYF
CDR3nt: TGTGCCAGCAGTTTACTGAGAGAGACCCAGTACTTC

d_gene: TRBD2
v_gene: TRBV14
j_gene: TRBJ2-7
abundance: -
CDR3aa: CASSFRPSSSGRAYEQYF
CDR3nt: TGTGCCAGCAGTTTCAGACCCTCGTCTAGCGGGAGGGCCTACGAGCAGTACTTC

d_gene: -
v_gene: TRBV14
j_gene: TRBJ1-6
abundance: -
CDR3aa: CASSQSGNSPLHF
CDR3nt: TGTGCCAGCAGCCAATCAGGAAATTCACCCCTCCACTTT

d_gene: -
v_gene: TRBV6-5
j_gene: TRBJ2-7
abundance: -
CDR3aa: CASSRGVGDDEQYF
CDR3nt: TGTGCCAGCAGCCGCGGGGTAGGGGACGACGAGCAGTACTTC

d_gene: TRBD1
v_gene: TRBV18
j_gene: TRBJ1-1
abundance: -
CDR3aa: CATLGQGWTEAFF
CDR3nt: TGTGCCACCCTGGGACAGGGTTGGACTGAAGCTTTCTTT

d_gene: -
v_gene: TRBV5-4
j_gene: TRBJ1-1
abundance: -
CDR3aa: CASSVDTVTEAFF
CDR3nt: TGTGCCAGCAGCGTGGACACAGTCACTGAAGCTTTCTTT

d_gene: TRBD1
v_gene: TRBV5-6
j_gene: TRBJ1-2
abundance: -
CDR3aa: CASSLKGAFDYGYTF
CDR3nt: TGTGCCAGCAGCTTAAAGGGGGCTTTCGACTATGGCTACACCTTC

d_gene: -
v_gene: TRBV6-2/TRBV6-3
j_gene: TRBJ2-7
abundance: once
CDR3aa: CASSGYGTPPYEQYF
CDR3nt: TGTGCCAGCAGTGGCTACGGGACACCCCCCTACGAGCAGTACTTC

d_gene: TRBD1
v_gene: TRBV5-1
j_gene: TRBJ2-7
abundance: -
CDR3aa: CASSSMGQEEQYF
CDR3nt: TGCGCCAGCAGCTCGATGGGACAGGAGGAGCAGTACTTC

d_gene: TRBD1
v_gene: TRBV28
j_gene: TRBJ2-5
abundance: -
CDR3aa: CASSLLGQGTETQYF
CDR3nt: TGTGCCAGCAGTTTACTGGGACAGGGGACGGAGACCCAGTACTTC

d_gene: TRBD2
v_gene: TRBV25-1
j_gene: TRBJ2-5
abundance: -
CDR3aa: CASTPAGSQETQYF
CDR3nt: TGTGCCAGCACCCCAGCGGGAAGCCAAGAGACCCAGTACTTC

d_gene: -
v_gene: TRBV11-2
j_gene: TRBJ1-2
abundance: -
CDR3aa: CASSSTGKDGYTF
CDR3nt: TGTGCCAGCAGCTCAACCGGGAAGGATGGCTACACCTTC

d_gene: TRBD2
v_gene: TRBV28
j_gene: TRBJ2-7
abundance: -
CDR3aa: CASRPSSGSIDEQYF
CDR3nt: TGTGCCAGCAGACCCTCTAGCGGGAGTATCGACGAGCAGTACTTC

d_gene: -
v_gene: TRBV6-5
j_gene: TRBJ2-7
abundance: -
CDR3aa: CASRGGGGSYEQYF
CDR3nt: TGTGCCAGCAGGGGTGGGGGAGGTTCCTACGAGCAGTACTTC

d_gene: -
v_gene: TRBV9
j_gene: TRBJ2-7
abundance: few
CDR3aa: CASSVGAGSYEQYF
CDR3nt: TGTGCCAGCAGCGTAGGGGCAGGATCCTACGAGCAGTACTTC

d_gene: TRBD1
v_gene: TRBV28
j_gene: TRBJ1-2
abundance: -
CDR3aa: CASSTPTGGITF
CDR3nt: TGTGCCAGCAGTACCCCGACAGGGGGCATTACCTTC

d_gene: -
v_gene: TRBV15
j_gene: TRBJ2-4
abundance: -
CDR3aa: CATSIEGNIQYF
CDR3nt: TGTGCCACCAGCATCGAGGGAAACATTCAGTACTTC

d_gene: TRBD2
v_gene: TRBV7-2
j_gene: TRBJ2-1
abundance: -
CDR3aa: CASSLLRGSSYNEQFF
CDR3nt: TGTGCCAGCAGCTTATTACGCGGGAGCTCCTACAATGAGCAGTTCTTC

d_gene: -
v_gene: TRBV7-8
j_gene: TRBJ2-5
abundance: -
CDR3aa: CASSPTDGFQETQYF
CDR3nt: TGTGCCAGCAGCCCGACAGATGGGTTCCAAGAGACCCAGTACTTC

d_gene: -
v_gene: TRBV6-5
j_gene: TRBJ2-2
abundance: -
CDR3aa: CASRPTGNTGELFF
CDR3nt: TGTGCCAGCAGACCGACGGGGAACACCGGGGAGCTGTTTTTT

d_gene: TRBD2
v_gene: TRBV5-1
j_gene: TRBJ2-2
abundance: -
CDR3aa: CASSLAGGETGELFF
CDR3nt: TGCGCCAGCAGCTTAGCGGGAGGGGAAACCGGGGAGCTGTTTTTT

d_gene: TRBD2
v_gene: TRBV7-9
j_gene: TRBJ2-4
abundance: -
CDR3aa: CASSLARGGLAKNIQYF
CDR3nt: TGTGCCAGCAGCTTAGCGCGGGGGGGCTTAGCCAAAAACATTCAGTACTTC

d_gene: TRBD1
v_gene: TRBV7-6
j_gene: TRBJ2-4
abundance: -
CDR3aa: CASSSRTGGTDIQYF
CDR3nt: TGTGCCAGCAGCTCGAGGACAGGGGGCACTGACATTCAGTACTTC

d_gene: TRBD1
v_gene: TRBV28
j_gene: TRBJ1-5
abundance: once
CDR3aa: CASSKLSWPGQGIWGSNQPQHF
CDR3nt: TGTGCCAGCAGTAAGTTGTCGTGGCCGGGACAGGGGATATGGGGGAGCAATCAGCCCCAGCATTTT

d_gene: -
v_gene: TRBV12-5
j_gene: TRBJ2-1
abundance: -
CDR3aa: CASVVREPHLDEQFF
CDR3nt: TGTGCTAGTGTGGTGAGAGAGCCCCATTTGGATGAGCAGTTCTTC

d_gene: TRBD1
v_gene: TRBV28
j_gene: TRBJ1-1
abundance: -
CDR3aa: CASSLGTGGVTEAFF
CDR3nt: TGTGCCAGCAGTTTAGGGACAGGGGGCGTTACTGAAGCTTTCTTT

d_gene: TRBD2
v_gene: TRBV7-3
j_gene: TRBJ2-3
abundance: -
CDR3aa: CASSLTASGSADTQYF
CDR3nt: TGTGCCAGCAGCTTAACTGCGAGCGGGAGCGCAGATACGCAGTATTTT

d_gene: TRBD2
v_gene: TRBV12-3/TRBV12-4
j_gene: TRBJ2-3
abundance: -
CDR3aa: CASSLREVNTQYF
CDR3nt: TGTGCCAGCAGTCTCCGGGAGGTCAATACGCAGTATTTT

d_gene: TRBD2
v_gene: TRBV19
j_gene: TRBJ2-2
abundance: -
CDR3aa: CASSIPGWAGGGRELFF
CDR3nt: TGTGCCAGTAGTATCCCCGGTTGGGCGGGGGGGGGCCGGGAGCTGTTTTTT

d_gene: TRBD1
v_gene: TRBV5-4
j_gene: TRBJ1-3
abundance: once
CDR3aa: CASSWGTGAGNTIYF
CDR3nt: TGTGCCAGCAGCTGGGGGACAGGGGCTGGAAACACCATATATTTT

d_gene: TRBD1
v_gene: TRBV28
j_gene: TRBJ1-5
abundance: -
CDR3aa: CASESGQGVNQPQHF
CDR3nt: TGTGCCAGCGAGTCGGGACAGGGGGTCAATCAGCCCCAGCATTTT

d_gene: -
v_gene: TRBV28
j_gene: TRBJ1-5
abundance: -
CDR3aa: CASSPGTPSNQPQHF
CDR3nt: TGTGCCAGCAGTCCCGGGACACCGAGCAATCAGCCCCAGCATTTT

d_gene: -
v_gene: TRBV7-2
j_gene: TRBJ1-1
abundance: -
CDR3aa: CASSGFRNTEAFF
CDR3nt: TGTGCCAGCAGCGGTTTCAGGAACACTGAAGCTTTCTTT

d_gene: TRBD1
v_gene: TRBV5-1
j_gene: TRBJ2-7
abundance: once
CDR3aa: CASSIQGQGAYEQYF
CDR3nt: TGCGCCAGCAGCATCCAGGGACAGGGGGCCTACGAGCAGTACTTC

d_gene: -
v_gene: TRBV18
j_gene: TRBJ1-3
abundance: once
CDR3aa: CASSTQGSSGNTIYF
CDR3nt: TGTGCCAGCTCTACTCAGGGTAGCTCTGGAAACACCATATATTTT

d_gene: -
v_gene: TRBV7-9
j_gene: TRBJ1-1
abundance: -
CDR3aa: CASSPAGRDTEAFF
CDR3nt: TGTGCCAGCAGCCCAGCAGGGAGGGACACTGAAGCTTTCTTT

d_gene: TRBD2
v_gene: TRBV10-3
j_gene: TRBJ2-1
abundance: -
CDR3aa: CAIRATSGRGGEQFF
CDR3nt: TGTGCCATCAGGGCGACTAGCGGGAGAGGAGGTGAGCAGTTCTTC

d_gene: TRBD1
v_gene: TRBV3-1/TRBV3-2
j_gene: TRBJ2-7
abundance: -
CDR3aa: CASSQPPGTGPIYEQYF
CDR3nt: TGTGCCAGCAGCCAACCTCCCGGGACAGGCCCAATCTACGAGCAGTACTTC

d_gene: -
v_gene: TRBV5-1
j_gene: TRBJ1-2
abundance: -
CDR3aa: CASSRSEGEAYGYTF
CDR3nt: TGCGCCAGCAGCCGGAGCGAAGGGGAGGCGTATGGCTACACCTTC

d_gene: TRBD2
v_gene: TRBV5-1
j_gene: TRBJ2-1
abundance: -
CDR3aa: CASSTSTSGSAEQFF
CDR3nt: TGCGCCAGCAGCACCTCGACTAGCGGGAGTGCCGAGCAGTTCTTC

d_gene: -
v_gene: TRBV7-2
j_gene: TRBJ2-7
abundance: -
CDR3aa: CASSTLSREQYF
CDR3nt: TGTGCCAGCAGCACCCTGTCGCGGGAGCAGTACTTC

d_gene: TRBD2
v_gene: TRBV4-2
j_gene: TRBJ2-4
abundance: -
CDR3aa: CASSQTSGRGGKNIQYF
CDR3nt: TGTGCCAGCAGCCAGACTAGCGGGAGGGGGGGCAAAAACATTCAGTACTTC

d_gene: -
v_gene: TRBV19
j_gene: TRBJ1-4
abundance: -
CDR3aa: CASSPLGGNEKLFF
CDR3nt: TGTGCCAGTAGCCCGCTGGGGGGTAATGAAAAACTGTTTTTT

d_gene: -
v_gene: TRBV2
j_gene: TRBJ2-5
abundance: -
CDR3aa: CASSLSPQETQYF
CDR3nt: TGTGCCAGCAGTCTGTCTCCGCAAGAGACCCAGTACTTC

d_gene: TRBD2
v_gene: TRBV7-2
j_gene: TRBJ2-1
abundance: -
CDR3aa: CASSLGASGPSEQFF
CDR3nt: TGTGCCAGCAGCTTAGGCGCTAGCGGGCCCAGTGAGCAGTTCTTC

d_gene: TRBD1
v_gene: TRBV6-4
j_gene: TRBJ2-5
abundance: -
CDR3aa: CATGQGPVETQYF
CDR3nt: TGTGCCACCGGACAGGGACCGGTGGAGACCCAGTACTTC